This TCR beta chain was documented in a study of blood T cells in healthy people across ages. The authors ran a second PCR of about 7 to 11 cycles using a sample-barcoded 5' primer and a J-beta primer mix. Per-sample output comprised a minimum of 2.5 million paired-end reads containing CDR3. TCRdb redid the calling of the 5' RACE reads with MiXCR, one entry per CDR3 protein. The sample contains about a million distinct CDR3 sequences, 45% to 50% of which appear only once. This clonotype came up a few times. This receptor was taken from a man aged 30 to 39 in good health. The sample was blood.

The CDR3 sequence is CSAPTGTGVNEQFF. CDR3 nucleotide sequence: TGCAGTGCTCCGACCGGGACAGGGGTCAATGAGCAGTTCTTC. The chain carries TRBV20-1 and TRBJ2-1; 10 bases map to TRBD1. There are 14 residues in the CDR3. Germline CDR1 and CDR2: DFQATT and SNEGSKA (reference sequence). Germline trimming cut 5 bases from V and 6 bases from J; bases unmatched to any gene: 7.